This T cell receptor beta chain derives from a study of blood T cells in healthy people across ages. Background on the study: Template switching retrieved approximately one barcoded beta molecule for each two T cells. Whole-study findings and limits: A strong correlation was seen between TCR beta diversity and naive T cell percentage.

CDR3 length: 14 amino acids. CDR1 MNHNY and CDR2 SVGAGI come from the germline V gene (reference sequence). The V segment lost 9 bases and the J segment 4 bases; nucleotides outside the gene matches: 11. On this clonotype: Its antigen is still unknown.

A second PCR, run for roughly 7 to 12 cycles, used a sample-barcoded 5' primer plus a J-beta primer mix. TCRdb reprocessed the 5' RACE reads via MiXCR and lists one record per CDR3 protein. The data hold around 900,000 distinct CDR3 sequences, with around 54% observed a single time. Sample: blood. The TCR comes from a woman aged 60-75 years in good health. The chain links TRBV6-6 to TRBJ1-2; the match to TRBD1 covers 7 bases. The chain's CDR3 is CASLGQALPYGYTF. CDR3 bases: TGTGCCAGTCTAGGACAGGCCCTTCCCTATGGCTACACCTTC.